This T cell receptor beta chain emerged from a study of cytomegalovirus exposure and HLA in healthy donors. On the study more broadly: An analysis done earlier identified 90 million to 120 million unique TCR beta sequences from about 179 million T cells.

Study conclusions and caveats: What a later analysis reportedly showed was that an Asian-associated ancestry cluster had fewer N-insertions than the approximately 700-donor mean.

The germline V gene has CDR1 SGDLS and CDR2 YYNGEE. Trimming removed 1 base at V and 5 bases at J, with 9 bases between. The CDR3 extends over 13 amino acids. Vbeta (60) and Jbeta (13) primers were used in the PCR. The protocol was immunoSEQ multiplex PCR, while the TCRdb copy is restricted to in-frame clones and leaves out a portion. The table shows under 200,000 clones, with about 80% occurring only once. Notes on this clone: What it binds is not known.

The chain has TRBV9 and TRBJ1-1; D might be TRBD1 (6 bases). Sequenced sample: PBMCs. The receptor was derived from a woman under 40 in good health and CMV-seropositive. The CDR3 protein is CASSVSRGTEAFF. The CDR3 nucleotides are TGTGCCAGCAGCGTATCTAGGGGGACTGAAGCTTTCTTT.